Listed here are 30 T cell receptor beta chains from one sample, sequenced in a study of T cells after yellow fever vaccination. Via MiXCR, TCRdb re-called the 5' RACE reads, giving one row per CDR3 protein. The table records more than 50,000 distinct CDR3 sequences, approximately 6% of them present only once. Material: PBMCs, either bulk or a sorted T-cell subset (CD4+, CD8+, memory, or dextramer-sorted; not recorded which), obtained on the day of the yellow fever booster vaccination. The receptors here all came from a man between 18 and 35 years old who received the YFV17D yellow fever vaccine.

This clonotype showed up many times. The chain uses TRBV12-3 or TRBV12-4 and TRBJ2-6; D possibly uses TRBD1 or TRBD2 (5 bases each). The ends were cut back, 3 bases at V and 0 bases at J, with 18 bases in the middle. The length of the CDR3 is 19 residues. In DNA, the CDR3 is TGTGCCAGCAGTTTCATGTCCGGGACGTCGCACTCTGGGGCCAACGTCCTGACTTTC. As protein: CASSFMSGTSHSGANVLTF.

DNA of the CDR3: TGTGCCAGCGAGGGATGGGGACAGGGGATGTACAATGAGCAGTTCTTC. Its translation is CASEGWGQGMYNEQFF. V gene TRBV11-2 combines with J gene TRBJ2-1; 10 bases match TRBD1. The junction had 11 bases not matched to a gene; V was cut back by 8 bases and J by 4 bases. CDR3 length equals 16 residues. In germline, CDR1 is SGHAT, CDR2 FQNNGV.

This clonotype was seen more than once but under ten times. V gene TRBV7-2 combines with J gene TRBJ1-2; D remains ambiguous. V dropped 3 bases and J dropped 10 bases, with 12 bases sitting between them. The CDR3 totals 12 residues. Germline V gives CDR1 SGHTA, CDR2 FQGNSA. The CDR3 is CASSFGSAAYTF. CDR3 nucleotides: TGTGCCAGCAGCTTTGGTTCGGCGGCCTACACCTTC. The full variable domain, rest sourced from reference TRBV7-2 and TRBJ1-2, is GAGVSQSPSNKVTEKGKDVELRCDPISGHTALYWYRQSLGQGLEFLIYFQGNSAPDKSGLPSDRFSAERTGGSVSTLTIQRTQQEDSAVYLCASSFGSAAYTFGSGTRLTVV.

This clonotype was detected ten times or more. J is TRBJ2-1 and V is TRBV4-1; 12 bases align to TRBD2. Trimming cost V 5 bases and J 10 bases; bases outside gene matches: 3. The CDR3 loop spans 13 amino acids. Germline loops: CDR1 MGHRA, CDR2 YSYEKL. CDR3 in DNA: TGCGCCAGCAGCTACGGACTAGCGGGGGAGCAGTTCTTC. Translating gives CASSYGLAGEQFF.

This clonotype was seen more than once but under ten times. The chain has TRBV5-1 and TRBJ2-6; D not resolved. Trimming left V 5 bases short and J 2 bases short, with 14 bases between. The CDR3 is 16 amino acids. Germline V CDR1 and CDR2: SGHRS, YFSETQ. CDR3 DNA: TGCGCCAGCAGGGACCACCTACGGGCTGGGGCCAACGTCCTGACTTTC. This codes for CASRDHLRAGANVLTF.

This clonotype was picked up a small number of times. This sequence joins TRBV19 and TRBJ1-1, with 9 bases fitting TRBD1. Germline V gives CDR1 LNHDA, CDR2 SQIVND (reference sequence). V gave up 5 bases and J gave up 6 bases; unmatched junction bases: 7. This CDR3 contains 14 residues. CDR3 nucleotides: TGTGCCAGTAGTGGGACAGGGATGAGGCCTGAAGCTTTCTTT. Translating gives CASSGTGMRPEAFF. The full variable domain, in which reference TRBV19 and TRBJ1-1 provide the parts outside the CDR3, is DGGITQSPKYLFRKEGQNVTLSCEQNLNHDAMYWYRQDPGQGLRLIYYSQIVNDFQKGDIAEGYSVSREKKESFPLTVTSAQKNPTAFYLCASSGTGMRPEAFFGQGTRLTVV.

A note on this clonotype: A much larger clone is a single base away; this may be a read error. The gene calls are TRBV4-1 and TRBJ2-3, with 7 bases lining up with TRBD1. From germline, CDR1 is MGHRA and CDR2 YSYEKL. This CDR3 has 12 residues. DNA of the CDR3: TGCGCCAGTCGGACAGGCACAGATCCGCAGTATTTT. Amino acid sequence: CASRTGTDPQYF.

This clonotype was counted ten times or more. The chain uses TRBV6-1 and TRBJ2-5; D is ambiguous. Germline V gene sequence: CDR1 MNHNS, CDR2 SASEGT. The CDR3 totals 13 residues. V lost 3 bases and J 7 bases, leaving 12 bases between the germline ends. The CDR3 reads CASSDRWIGTQYF. The CDR3 DNA is TGTGCCAGCAGTGACCGGTGGATTGGGACCCAGTACTTC.

The chain combines TRBV10-3 with TRBJ2-1; 9 bases align to TRBD1. Trimming cost V 4 bases and J 4 bases; bases outside gene matches: 2. There are 14 residues in the CDR3. CDR1 ENHRY and CDR2 SYGVKD come from the germline V gene. CDR3: CAISAGTGYNEQFF. Here the CDR3 DNA reads TGTGCCATCAGTGCAGGGACAGGGTACAATGAGCAGTTCTTC.

This chain links TRBV24-1 with TRBJ1-1; D is perhaps TRBD1 (6 bases). CDR1 and CDR2 (germline): KGHDR, SFDVKD. The V gene lost 7 bases and the J gene lost 4 bases, with 12 bases spanning the gap. The length of the CDR3 is 13 residues. The CDR3 sequence: CATRGVGGTEAFF. CDR3 DNA: TGTGCCACCAGAGGGGTAGGGGGCACTGAAGCTTTCTTT.

The rearrangement joins TRBV7-9 to TRBJ2-1, with 14 bases aligning to TRBD2. Per germline, CDR1 SEHNR and CDR2 FQNEAQ (reference sequence). The CDR3 sequence is 17 residues long. Losses at the gene ends were 5 bases for V and 3 bases for J; bases not matched to a gene: 6. CDR3 in amino acids: CASSPGLAGVYYNEQFF. Here the CDR3 DNA reads TGTGCCAGCAGCCCGGGACTAGCGGGGGTTTACTACAATGAGCAGTTCTTC.

This clonotype was seen a few times. The rearrangement uses TRBV5-4 and TRBJ2-3; D unresolved. The CDR3 runs 12 residues. The germline gives CDR1 SGHNT, CDR2 YYREEE (reference sequence). Trimming pared 4 bases from V and 2 bases from J, leaving 5 bases between. In DNA form, the CDR3 reads TGTGCCAGCAGCCGCGACACAGATACGCAGTATTTT. This codes for CASSRDTDTQYF.

This clonotype was seen only a few times. The chain recombines TRBV11-2 with TRBJ2-3; D uncertain. The CDR3 runs to 15 residues. V lost 1 base, J lost 4 bases, and 12 bases lay in between. The germline V gene has CDR1 SGHAT and CDR2 FQNNGV. The CDR3 region is CASSLGPWAADTQYF. CDR3 DNA: TGTGCCAGCAGCTTAGGACCCTGGGCAGCAGATACGCAGTATTTT.

CDR3 amino acids: CASSSGGIFTEAFF. The CDR3 nucleotides are TGTGCCAGCAGCTCGGGAGGGATATTCACTGAAGCTTTCTTT. The chain employs TRBV11-2 and TRBJ1-1; D gene unclear. The CDR3 covers 14 residues. Germline V lookup: CDR1 SGHAT, CDR2 FQNNGV. Trimming removed 4 bases at V and 4 bases at J, with 13 bases between.

At least ten counts were recorded for this clonotype. The chain couples TRBV6-2 or TRBV6-3 to TRBJ1-5; D remains unclear. Germline V gene lookup returns CDR1 MNHEY and CDR2 SVGEGT. V was cut by 6 bases and J by 1 base, with 10 bases left in between. This CDR3 region has 14 residues. In DNA, the CDR3 is TGTGCCAGCAGGCTACTAGGGAGCAATCAGCCCCAGCATTTT. Amino acids: CASRLLGSNQPQHF.

This clonotype was observed many times. V and J are TRBV20-1 and TRBJ2-1; D is possibly TRBD1 (6 bases). Germline lookup yields CDR1 DFQATT and CDR2 SNEGSKA (reference sequence). CDR3 length: 15 residues. The CDR3 coding sequence is TGCATCCCCAGGATGGGGGCGGGCTCCTACAATGAGCAGTTCTTC. Protein: CIPRMGAGSYNEQFF.

This clonotype has a count of ten or more. The chain joins TRBV20-1 to TRBJ2-1; 7 bases agree with TRBD2. CDR3 length: 17 residues. Germline loops: CDR1 DFQATT, CDR2 SNEGSKA (reference sequence). J lost 0 bases, V lost 5 bases, and 13 bases had no gene match. CDR3: CSALNRTSLSSYNEQFF. The CDR3 DNA sequence: TGCAGTGCTCTCAACCGGACTAGTTTGAGCTCCTACAATGAGCAGTTCTTC.

A few counts support this clonotype. V usage is TRBV6-2 or TRBV6-3 and J usage is TRBJ1-1; tentatively, D is TRBD1 (6 bases). V was cut by 7 bases and J by 4 bases, with 13 bases left in between. Germline V lookup: CDR1 MNHEY, CDR2 SVGEGT. The CDR3 extends over 13 amino acids. CDR3 DNA: TGTGCCAGCAACCAGGGGTTTCGCACTGAAGCTTTCTTT. It codes for CASNQGFRTEAFF.

This clonotype was observed many times. The J gene is TRBJ1-1, the V gene TRBV20-1; D remains ambiguous. CDR1 is DFQATT, CDR2 SNEGSKA, per germline (reference sequence). The CDR3 contains 10 residues. CDR3 protein: CRGLNTEAFF. CDR3 in DNA: TGCAGAGGCCTGAACACTGAAGCTTTCTTT.

This clonotype has a count of ten or more. The chain is built from TRBV14 and TRBJ2-7; the D is unclear. Trimming took off 1 base at V and 1 base at J, with 5 bases between the two ends. Germline assignment: CDR1 SGHDN and CDR2 FVKESK. The CDR3 is made up of 13 amino acids. The chain's CDR3 is CASSQVGSYEQYV. DNA of the CDR3: TGTGCCAGCAGCCAAGTGGGATCCTACGAGCAGTACGTC.

The chain couples TRBV11-2 to TRBJ2-1; TRBD2 matches 10 bases. The CDR3 covers 18 residues. Germline CDR1 reads SGHAT; CDR2 reads FQNNGV. Trimming took 1 base from V and 4 from J; bases not matched to a gene: 10. The CDR3 protein is CASSLVASGGPLYNEQFF. CDR3 bases: TGTGCCAGCAGCTTAGTTGCTAGCGGGGGCCCCCTTTACAATGAGCAGTTCTTC.

In this sample, this clonotype turned up many times. The gene calls are TRBV7-9 and TRBJ2-1; D remains unclear. The CDR3 has 13 residues. Trimming left V 6 bases short and J 5 bases short, with 11 bases between. CDR1 and CDR2 from the germline V gene are SEHNR and FQNEAQ (reference sequence). The CDR3 loop is CASRLPSDNEQFF. CDR3 coding DNA: TGTGCCAGCAGATTGCCGTCCGACAATGAGCAGTTCTTC. Together with reference TRBV7-9 and TRBJ2-1, the CDR3 gives the full variable domain: DTGVSQNPRHKITKRGQNVTFRCDPISEHNRLYWYRQTLGQGPEFLTYFQNEAQLEKSRLLSDRFSAERPKGSFSTLEIQRTEQGDSAMYLCASRLPSDNEQFFGPGTRLTVL.

The sample holds many counts of this clonotype. The rearrangement joins TRBV10-3 to TRBJ2-3; D unclear. CDR1 is ENHRY and CDR2 is SYGVKD in the germline V gene. The germline V and J ends were trimmed by 3 bases and 5 bases, with 12 bases remaining between them. The CDR3 is 14 residues long. This chain's CDR3 is CAISEAFFGDTQYF. In nucleotides, the CDR3 is TGTGCCATCAGTGAAGCTTTTTTCGGAGATACGCAGTATTTT.

There are many counts of this clonotype. This chain joins TRBV6-5 and TRBJ2-1, with D unclear. V dropped 2 bases and J dropped 8 bases, with 4 bases sitting between them. This CDR3 is 11 amino acids long. Germline lookup yields CDR1 MNHEY and CDR2 SVGAGI. CDR3 nucleotide sequence: TGTGCCAGCAGTTACGGGGATGAGCAGTTCTTC. Its translation is CASSYGDEQFF.

This clonotype was seen many times. The chain combines TRBV20-1 with TRBJ2-5, with TRBD2 identical over 12 bases. The germline V gene has CDR1 DFQATT and CDR2 SNEGSKA (reference sequence). With V trimmed by 4 bases and J by 2 bases, 8 bases remained unmatched. The CDR3 sequence is 16 residues long. CDR3 DNA sequence: TGCAGTGCTATAGGGGCTAGCGGGGGGGTTCAAGAGACCCAGTACTTC. Protein product: CSAIGASGGVQETQYF.

This clonotype was counted many times. For the CDR3, the DNA is TGTGCCAGCAGCTTAGTTCTGCGGGGGGTTAAAAACATTCAGTACTTC. Its translation is CASSLVLRGVKNIQYF. This chain uses TRBV7-2 with TRBJ2-4; 8 bases are a match to TRBD2. The CDR3 totals 16 residues. With V trimmed by 1 base and J by 4 bases, 6 bases remained unmatched. Germline-derived CDR1 and CDR2 are SGHTA and FQGNSA. Variable domain in full (rest from reference TRBV7-2 and TRBJ2-4): GAGVSQSPSNKVTEKGKDVELRCDPISGHTALYWYRQSLGQGLEFLIYFQGNSAPDKSGLPSDRFSAERTGGSVSTLTIQRTQQEDSAVYLCASSLVLRGVKNIQYFGAGTRLSVL.

The chain is built from TRBV9 and TRBJ2-1; TRBD1 matches at 7 bases. Germline V gene data show CDR1 as SGDLS and CDR2 as YYNGEE. Germline trimming cut 3 bases from V and 4 bases from J; bases unmatched to any gene: 4. CDR3 length equals 14 residues. The CDR3 here is CASSGSGGYNEQFF. CDR3 nucleotide sequence: TGTGCCAGCAGCGGCTCAGGGGGATACAATGAGCAGTTCTTC. The whole variable domain, filled in from reference TRBV9 and TRBJ2-1, reads DSGVTQTPKHLITATGQRVTLRCSPRSGDLSVYWYQQSLDQGLQFLIQYYNGEERAKGNILERFSAQQFPDLHSELNLSSLELGDSALYFCASSGSGGYNEQFFGPGTRLTVL.

The chain links TRBV28 to TRBJ2-2; a possible D gene is TRBD1 (5 bases). This CDR3 is built from 15 residues. CDR1 and CDR2 (germline): MDHEN, SYDVKM. V was pared by 3 bases and J by 6 bases, with 14 bases between. CDR3 region: CASSLGGAYPGELFF. The DNA of the CDR3 is TGTGCCAGCAGTTTGGGTGGGGCTTATCCCGGGGAGCTGTTTTTT.

V is TRBV6-5 and J is TRBJ2-1, with D possibly TRBD2 on 5 matching bases. Germline V gene sequence: CDR1 MNHEY, CDR2 SVGAGI. The CDR3 has 14 amino acids. Trimming stripped 6 bases from V and 4 bases from J, with 13 bases between. CDR3 DNA sequence: TGTGCCAGCAGCGTAGCGTCGGGATACAATGAGCAGTTCTTC. Translation gives CASSVASGYNEQFF.

This clonotype was seen a handful of times. The chain is built from TRBV14 and TRBJ1-3, with TRBD1 as a possible D gene (5 bases). Germline CDR1 is SGHDN and CDR2 is FVKESK. V lost 0 bases, J lost 2 bases, and 11 bases lay in between. This CDR3 region has 16 residues. DNA for the CDR3: TGTGCCAGCAGCCAAGATCTAGGGGTTCCTGGAAACACCATATATTTT. This encodes CASSQDLGVPGNTIYF.